This T cell receptor (beta chain) was recorded in a study of vaccination and CD4 T cells after COVID-19 (dated by TCRdb to between 2021 and 2022). The study in broad terms: Every convalescent patient had a positive nasal swab PCR test for SARS-CoV-2, with mild disease in 9 or 10 patients and severe disease in one. Post-vaccine blood samples were obtained a median of approximately 74 days after the second vaccine dose, with a range of roughly 14 to 241 days. A few convalescent patients were sampled both early after vaccination (day 14) and late after vaccination (days 161 to 241). In over 8 COVID-19 convalescent patients and a few infection-naive healthy vaccine recipients, researchers compared the spike-specific CD4+ TCR repertoire from before mRNA vaccination with the repertoire from after. The convalescent cohort included six males and four females, with two Hispanic individuals, seven Caucasians, two Asians and one multiracial person. Post-COVID blood samples were collected from convalescent patients a median of around 100 days after diagnosis, with a range of roughly 35 to 161 days. Participants got two doses of the Pfizer-BioNTech BNT162b2 vaccine (n=8) or two doses of the Moderna mRNA-1273 vaccine (n=2).

The meaning of the sample's time point label: late sampling 161 to 241 days after vaccination in three convalescent patients. The positive SARS-CoV-2 PCR tests of the convalescent patients were dated from March to December 2020, before the Alpha, Beta and Delta variants emerged in the United States. Ficoll-Paque Plus gradient centrifugation was used to isolate PBMCs from whole blood, and the isolated PBMCs were then either used fresh or cryopreserved at -140C. To prepare the library, PCR was applied. The sequencer listed for this sample is Illumina iSeq 100. The study's own analysis went as follows. Non-productive sequences were removed, and CDR3s that did not start with C, did not end with F or W, or were shorter than 7 amino acids were discarded. CDR3 homology was assessed with Levenshtein distances (stringdist) and unrooted phylogenetic trees (ape) in R version 3.6.1. TCRdb reworked the public reads: Q25 trimming with fastp, MiXCR clone assembly, productive beta chains retained. When rows share a CDR3 protein, they turn into one entry using the most common DNA and genes. The V and J calls shown here were made by TCRdb, not taken from the authors' results. The sample table shows about 28,000 distinct CDR3 sequences, and approximately 53% are seen once. 5.8% of the sample is in the top ten clones.

The CDR3 numbers 14 residues from cysteine through phenylalanine. Solely the CDR3 DNA is kept, with 42 bases framed from the first base. CDR1 KGHSH and CDR2 LQKENI are derived from the germline V gene. Trimming removed 1 base from V and 3 bases from J, leaving 9 bases between the germline ends. Broader findings and caveats from the paper: An increase in the median number of SARS-CoV-2-reactive clonotypes from 20 to 25 after infection to roughly 36 after vaccination was observed, but the change was not found to be significant. In convalescent patients, a median around 85% of post-vaccine SARS-CoV-2-reactive clones were detected only after vaccination, and vaccine-specific priming was suggested by this finding. Only a relatively small number of convalescent patients were included in the study, and early timepoints following natural infection were not analyzed. Of the vaccine-specific clones found in convalescent patients, nearly all (304 of 307) were mono-reactive for SARS-CoV-2 spike instead of being cross-reactive with common cold coronaviruses.

On this clonotype: The antigen it binds to is not known. No clone much larger than this one lies a single base away; base qualities are absent.

The clonotype was recovered from a human donor who had recovered from COVID-19. The sample was CD4+ T cells from blood, taken about 7 months after SARS-CoV-2 vaccination. In this chain, TRBV18 is recombined with TRBJ1-2, with the identity of the D gene unclear. The bases read TGTGCCAGCTCACCACAGCGGGCAGACTATGGCTACACCTTC. It codes for CASSPQRADYGYTF.